These T cell receptor beta chains were read from a single sample in a study of blood T cell repertoires in COVID-19. Using immunoSEQ multiplex PCR, the repertoire was profiled, and TCRdb retains in-frame clones only, with some absent. The profile shows about 250,000 clones, 85% to 90% of them singletons. Sequencing was carried out using PBMCs or T cells enriched from blood (not recorded which). These receptors originate from a man younger than 35 who had recovered from COVID-19. The CDR3 runs from the conserved cysteine through the conserved F or W. D genes are given only for firm matches. A clone size is listed for some rows: how often the clone was seen (once, few, many), or a class if it is expanded.

j_gene: TRBJ2-7; abundance: NA; d_gene: TRBD2; v_gene: TRBV28; len: 14; CDR3nt: TGTGCCAGCACCCAACTAGCGGGAGTGGGTGAGCAGTACTTC; CDR3aa: CASTQLAGVGEQYF
j_gene: TRBJ1-6; abundance: few; d_gene: NA; v_gene: TRBV7-2; len: 15; CDR3nt: TGTGCCAGCAGCTTAGGGTCGGGTACTAATTCACCCCTCCACTTT; CDR3aa: CASSLGSGTNSPLHF
j_gene: TRBJ1-1; abundance: NA; d_gene: TRBD1; v_gene: TRBV4-2; len: 15; CDR3nt: TGTGCCAGCAGCCAACTTTACAGGGGGCGAACTGAAGCTTTCTTT; CDR3aa: CASSQLYRGRTEAFF
j_gene: TRBJ2-7; abundance: NA; d_gene: NA; v_gene: TRBV3-1/TRBV3-2; len: 11; CDR3nt: TGTGCCAGCAGCCAAGCTTACGAGCAGTACTTC; CDR3aa: CASSQAYEQYF
j_gene: TRBJ2-5; abundance: NA; d_gene: NA; v_gene: TRBV4-1; len: 12; CDR3nt: TGCGCCAGCAGCCACCCTCAAGAGACCCAGTACTTC; CDR3aa: CASSHPQETQYF
j_gene: TRBJ2-4; abundance: NA; d_gene: NA; v_gene: TRBV27; len: 16; CDR3nt: TGTGCCAGCAGTAAAGGGGAGGGGGGAGTCAAAAACATTCAGTACTTC; CDR3aa: CASSKGEGGVKNIQYF
j_gene: TRBJ2-1; abundance: NA; d_gene: NA; v_gene: TRBV7-3; len: 14; CDR3nt: TGTGCCAGCAGCTTAGCCCGCGCAGGTAGTGAGCAGTTCTTC; CDR3aa: CASSLARAGSEQFF
j_gene: TRBJ1-2; abundance: once; d_gene: NA; v_gene: TRBV30; len: 12; CDR3nt: TGTGCCTGGACCCGGGACACCTATGGCTACACCTTC; CDR3aa: CAWTRDTYGYTF
j_gene: TRBJ1-1; abundance: NA; d_gene: NA; v_gene: TRBV19; len: 13; CDR3nt: TGTGCCAGTAGTTGGGAGGGTCGGACTGAAGCTTTCTTT; CDR3aa: CASSWEGRTEAFF
j_gene: TRBJ2-3; abundance: NA; d_gene: TRBD2; v_gene: TRBV19; len: 15; CDR3nt: TGTGCCAGTAGATTTGGGACTAGCTCGCCTGATACGCAGTATTTT; CDR3aa: CASRFGTSSPDTQYF
j_gene: TRBJ1-1; abundance: once; d_gene: NA; v_gene: TRBV18; len: 12; CDR3nt: TGTGCCAGCTCACCCCCAGGGGCTGAAGCTTTCTTT; CDR3aa: CASSPPGAEAFF
j_gene: TRBJ2-7; abundance: NA; d_gene: NA; v_gene: TRBV29-1; len: 12; CDR3nt: TGCAGCGTTGAAGATTGGGAGTACGAGCAGTACTTC; CDR3aa: CSVEDWEYEQYF
j_gene: TRBJ1-1; abundance: once; d_gene: TRBD1; v_gene: TRBV27; len: 15; CDR3nt: TGTGCCAGCAGTTTGACAGGGCTTATGAACACTGAAGCTTTCTTT; CDR3aa: CASSLTGLMNTEAFF
j_gene: TRBJ2-1; abundance: once; d_gene: TRBD2; v_gene: TRBV5-4; len: 17; CDR3nt: TGTGCCAGCAGCTTGGAGGTCTACGGGGCGGGAGTCAATGAGCAGTTCTTC; CDR3aa: CASSLEVYGAGVNEQFF
j_gene: TRBJ1-4; abundance: NA; d_gene: NA; v_gene: TRBV3-1/TRBV3-2; len: 15; CDR3nt: TGTGCCAGCAGCCCCAGCGGGGGGGTTAATGAAAAACTGTTTTTT; CDR3aa: CASSPSGGVNEKLFF
j_gene: TRBJ2-7; abundance: NA; d_gene: TRBD2; v_gene: TRBV29-1; len: 11; CDR3nt: TGCAGCGTGACTAGCGACAACGAGCAGTACTTC; CDR3aa: CSVTSDNEQYF
j_gene: TRBJ2-3; abundance: NA; d_gene: NA; v_gene: TRBV3-1/TRBV3-2; len: 18; CDR3nt: TGTGCCAGCAGCCAAGATTATTGGAGTGCGGGTAACACAGATACGCAGTATTTT; CDR3aa: CASSQDYWSAGNTDTQYF
j_gene: TRBJ2-5; abundance: NA; d_gene: NA; v_gene: TRBV10-3; len: 14; CDR3nt: TGTGCCATCTCAGGGGCGGCAGAGCAAGAGACCCAGTACTTC; CDR3aa: CAISGAAEQETQYF
j_gene: TRBJ2-7; abundance: NA; d_gene: TRBD2; v_gene: TRBV11-2; len: 19; CDR3nt: TGTGCCAGCAGAAAATGGGGGGGGACTGGTAGCGGGCCCATCTACGAGCAGTACTTC; CDR3aa: CASRKWGGTGSGPIYEQYF
j_gene: TRBJ2-1; abundance: NA; d_gene: TRBD2; v_gene: TRBV19; len: 15; CDR3nt: TGTGCCAGTAGTATAGGGACTAGGGTCTACAATGAGCAGTTCTTC; CDR3aa: CASSIGTRVYNEQFF
j_gene: TRBJ1-4; abundance: NA; d_gene: TRBD1; v_gene: TRBV27; len: 15; CDR3nt: TGTGCCAGCAGTATACGGACAGGGGGCGGTTGGAAACTGTTTTTT; CDR3aa: CASSIRTGGGWKLFF
j_gene: TRBJ1-4; abundance: NA; d_gene: NA; v_gene: TRBV6-5; len: 15; CDR3nt: TGTGCCAGCTACCGGGGGTCCCAGTATTCTGAAAAACTGTTTTTT; CDR3aa: CASYRGSQYSEKLFF
j_gene: TRBJ1-3; abundance: NA; d_gene: NA; v_gene: TRBV4-1; len: 16; CDR3nt: TGCGCCAGCAGCCAAGATCCCCTTTTCTCTGGAAACACCATATATTTT; CDR3aa: CASSQDPLFSGNTIYF
j_gene: TRBJ2-4; abundance: NA; d_gene: NA; v_gene: TRBV30; len: 15; CDR3nt: TGTGCCTGGAGTGTAATGGGGGCGCAGTCCCTTGGTCGATACTTC; CDR3aa: CAWSVMGAQSLGRYF
j_gene: TRBJ2-2; abundance: few; d_gene: TRBD1; v_gene: TRBV11-2; len: 17; CDR3nt: TGTGCCAGCAGCTCTAGGGACAGGGGGCGTTTCGCCGGGGAGCTGTTTTTT; CDR3aa: CASSSRDRGRFAGELFF
j_gene: TRBJ2-7; abundance: NA; d_gene: TRBD2; v_gene: TRBV5-4; len: 16; CDR3nt: TGTGCCAGCAGCTTGCGTGGGCGGGGGTTCTCCTACGAGCAGTACTTC; CDR3aa: CASSLRGRGFSYEQYF
j_gene: TRBJ1-2; abundance: NA; d_gene: NA; v_gene: TRBV11-2; len: 12; CDR3nt: TGTGCCAGCAGCTCGGAGAGAAATGGCTACACCTTC; CDR3aa: CASSSERNGYTF
j_gene: TRBJ2-5; abundance: NA; d_gene: NA; v_gene: TRBV18; len: 16; CDR3nt: TGTGCCAGCTCACCAGGGCGCGGGACCAACCAAGAGACCCAGTACTTC; CDR3aa: CASSPGRGTNQETQYF
j_gene: TRBJ2-6; abundance: NA; d_gene: TRBD2; v_gene: TRBV24-1; len: 19; CDR3nt: TGTGCCACCAGCGGGAAAGGACTAGCGGGAGTTTCAGGGGCCAACGTCCTGACTTTC; CDR3aa: CATSGKGLAGVSGANVLTF